The 7 T cell receptor beta chains in this list originate from one sample, sequenced in a study of T cells in Graves' hyperthyroidism and ophthalmopathy. RNA transcripts were the template for amplifying TCR beta CDR3 regions. During a first-round RT-PCR of the TCR CDR3, the HTBI primer set was used. MiXCR was run by TCRdb on the multiplex PCR reads, yielding one entry per CDR3 protein. Among hundreds of thousands of distinct CDR3 sequences, 40% to 55% were seen once, and the ten largest hold about 7.7%. The specimen was peripheral blood or thyroid tissue (not recorded which). The receptors stem from an adult man with Graves' disease, either hyperthyroidism or ophthalmopathy (not recorded which).

The rearrangement joins TRBV2 to TRBJ2-6; the D is unclear. Per the germline V gene, CDR1 is SNHLY and CDR2 is FYNNEI. The CDR3 sequence is 15 residues long. The germline V and J ends were trimmed by 1 base and 4 bases, with 8 bases remaining between them. CDR3 in DNA: TGTGCCAGCAGTGAAGAATTCGAGGGGGCCAACGTCCTGACTTTC. Translation: CASSEEFEGANVLTF.

This clonotype was counted at least ten times. The V and J genes are TRBV6-5 and TRBJ1-5, with unresolved D. The CDR3 consists of 14 residues. V lost 0 bases, J lost 4 bases, and 7 bases lay in between. CDR1 and CDR2 (germline): MNHEY, SVGAGI. In nucleotides, the CDR3 is TGTGCCAGCAGTTACTCTTCCGTAAATCAGCCCCAGCATTTT. Residues: CASSYSSVNQPQHF.

V gene TRBV29-1 combines with J gene TRBJ2-2; D gene uncertain. Trimming took 5 bases from V and 2 from J, leaving 6 bases between them. Germline CDR1 and CDR2: SQVTM and ANQGSEA. CDR3 length: 12 residues. CDR3 amino acids: CSVLTNTGELFF. The CDR3 bases are TGCAGCGTTTTGACAAACACCGGGGAGCTGTTTTTT.

This clonotype was seen only a few times. The chain uses TRBV5-1 and TRBJ1-2; perhaps TRBD1 as D (5 bases). CDR3 length: 15 residues. Germline CDR1 reads SGHRS; CDR2 reads YFSETQ. V lost 1 base and J lost 2, with 12 bases in between. The DNA for the CDR3 is TGCGCCAGCAGCTTGTCCGCCGGGGGGAACTATGGCTACACCTTC. It codes for CASSLSAGGNYGYTF.

The genes are TRBV29-1 and TRBJ2-7; D call uncertain. The germline V gene encodes CDR1 SQVTM and CDR2 ANQGSEA. This CDR3 region has 10 residues. Here the CDR3 DNA reads TGCACCGGAAGCTCCTACGAGCAGTACTTC. Protein product: CTGSSYEQYF.

This clonotype has at least ten counts. This rearrangement joins TRBV6-6 to TRBJ1-1; 7 bases match TRBD1. V shed 6 bases, J shed 7 bases, and the junction held 8 bases outside the gene matches. The CDR3 has 13 amino acids. The germline V gene has CDR1 MNHNY and CDR2 SVGAGI (reference sequence). CDR3 region: CASSGQEVNEAFF. The CDR3 DNA reads TGTGCCAGCAGCGGACAGGAGGTTAATGAAGCTTTCTTT.

The chain carries TRBV24-1 and TRBJ1-2, with no clear D. V was shortened by 3 bases and J by 8 bases, with 12 bases between the two germline ends. There are 13 residues in the CDR3. Germline CDR1 and CDR2: KGHDR and SFDVKD. CDR3 sequence: CATSDPAVEGYTF. CDR3 sequence (DNA): TGTGCCACCAGTGATCCTGCAGTAGAAGGCTACACCTTC.